This T cell receptor beta chain was recorded in a study of human thymus T cells. The study's findings and limits: What appeared biased in thymic and blood repertoires was the usage of V and J genes.

Some clones are missing from TCRdb's copy, which holds only in-frame ones; the method was immunoSEQ multiplex PCR. The sample has about 50,000 clones, 85% to 95% seen once. The donor group consisted of healthy Finnish infants who were having corrective surgery for congenital heart defects. During surgery, about 0.45-1 mL peripheral blood was drawn from four of eight donors. Details on this clone: The antigen remains unidentified.

Germline V lookup: CDR1 GTSNPN, CDR2 SVGIG (reference sequence). CDR3 length equals 15 residues. V trimming: 3 bases; J trimming: 5 bases; junction bases outside the gene matches: 10. V is TRBV30 and J is TRBJ2-1; TRBD1 matches 7 bases. This TCR came from a girl younger than two with a congenital heart defect but otherwise immunologically healthy. Sequencing was performed on blood. For the CDR3, the DNA is TGTGCCTGGAGGCAGGACAGGACTTCACACAATGAGCAGTTCTTC. Protein sequence: CAWRQDRTSHNEQFF.